These 3 T cell receptor beta chains share one sample of origin, sequenced in a study of neurological immune-mediated disorders. TCRdb reprocessed the 5' RACE reads via MiXCR and lists one record per CDR3 protein. The table includes 35,000 to 40,000 distinct CDR3 sequences, 6% to 8.5% detected once. The sequenced sample was PBMCs. These receptors originate from a woman between 40 and 55 years old in good health.

This clonotype was picked up one time. An end of the junction differs from the germline gene, which may be a read error. This rearrangement joins TRBV12-3 or TRBV12-4 to TRBJ2-1; D uncertain. This CDR3 region has 13 residues. As DNA, the CDR3 is TGTGCCAGCAGTTTAAACTCTTACAATGCGCAGTTCTTC. Protein: CASSLNSYNAQFF.

This clonotype was recorded many times. The rearrangement uses TRBV12-3 or TRBV12-4 and TRBJ2-3; a possible D gene is TRBD2 (5 bases). This CDR3 has 11 amino acids. With 9 bases removed from V and 7 bases from J, the gap between germline ends came to 11 bases. Written as DNA, the CDR3 is TGTGCCAGTTTTACTAGGAATACGCAGTATTTT. This encodes CASFTRNTQYF.

The V and J genes are TRBV6-1 and TRBJ1-6; D unresolved. From germline, CDR1 is MNHNS and CDR2 SASEGT. The V end was cut by 10 bases, the J end by 10 bases, with 17 bases between. The CDR3 sequence is 13 residues long. CDR3: CATTDGLGSPLHF. DNA for the CDR3: TGTGCCACCACTGACGGTCTAGGGTCACCCCTCCACTTT.